This T cell receptor beta chain was obtained from a study of T cell responses to AZD1222 COVID-19 vaccine. V was clipped by 6 bases and J by 2 bases; unmatched bases: 5. The CDR3 is 15 amino acids. Germline CDR1 is KGHSH and CDR2 is LQKENI. The repertoire was sequenced with immunoSEQ multiplex PCR; TCRdb's copy has only in-frame clones and lacks some. The table shows roughly 70,000 clones, with 82% occurring only once. This TCR was recovered from an adult in good health. J is TRBJ1-1 and V is TRBV18; TRBD1 matches 11 bases. The sample was peripheral blood, taken on day 0 of AZD1222 vaccination. Here the CDR3 reads CASSLRTGGNTEAFF. The CDR3 DNA reads TGTGCCAGCTCCCTAAGGACAGGGGGCAACACTGAAGCTTTCTTT.